This TCR beta chain comes out of a study of CD8+ T cells in alopecia areata. In the study overall: It was 6 to 18 months of tofacitinib, and then there were 6 months off drug.

Study-level points and caveats: For lesional scalp, especially alopecia totalis/universalis, clonality was higher than in normal scalp. Uncertainty remains about how baseline CD8+ expansion links to response, with one nonresponder. There were also resident alphabeta T cells of normal skin sequenced in scalp samples.

The treatment denotes: oral pan-JAK inhibitor, 5-10 mg twice daily. This CDR3 has 12 residues. Germline lookup yields CDR1 MNHEY and CDR2 SMNVEV (reference sequence). V lost 3 bases to trimming and J lost 0 bases, with 0 bases between them. RNA was isolated and reverse transcribed to cDNA, the sequencing template. Profiling relied on immunoSEQ multiplex PCR, and the TCRdb table lists in-frame clones only, not all of them. The sample contains over 85,000 clones, approximately 66% of which appear only once. About this clone: The antigen is undetermined. Other DNA sequences in the same sample also yield this CDR3.

This material consisted of CD8+ T cells sorted from blood, taken at week 4, from a patient treated with tofacitinib. This clonotype originated in a human donor with alopecia areata. This chain links TRBV27 with TRBJ1-5; D unclear. CDR3 sequence reads: CASSFSNQPQHF. The DNA for the CDR3 is TGTGCCAGCAGTTTTAGCAATCAGCCCCAGCATTTT.